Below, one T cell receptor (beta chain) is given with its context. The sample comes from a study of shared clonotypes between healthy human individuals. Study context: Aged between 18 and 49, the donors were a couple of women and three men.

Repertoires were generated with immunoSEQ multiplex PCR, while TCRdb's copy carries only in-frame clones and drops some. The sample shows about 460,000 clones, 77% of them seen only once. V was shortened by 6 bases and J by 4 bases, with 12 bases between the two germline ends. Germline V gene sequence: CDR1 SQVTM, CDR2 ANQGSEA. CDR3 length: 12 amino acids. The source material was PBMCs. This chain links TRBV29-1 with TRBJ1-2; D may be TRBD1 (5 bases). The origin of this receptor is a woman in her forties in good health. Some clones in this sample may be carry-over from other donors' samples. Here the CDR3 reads CSVAGIGYGYTF. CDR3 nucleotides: TGCAGCGTCGCAGGGATTGGCTATGGCTACACCTTC.